This T cell receptor (beta chain) was recovered during a study of control samples from healthy donors and cancer patients. The repertoire was sequenced with immunoSEQ multiplex PCR; TCRdb's copy has only in-frame clones and lacks some. This sample has 60,000 to 75,000 clones, with about 92% found just once. J lost 3 bases, V lost 6 bases, and 7 bases had no gene match. The length of the CDR3 is 14 residues. Per the germline V gene, CDR1 is MNHEY and CDR2 is SVGAGI. The rearrangement joins TRBV6-5 to TRBJ2-5; 7 nucleotides match TRBD2. The sample taken for sequencing was PBMCs. The source is a man aged 55 to 70 with colorectal cancer. The chain's CDR3 is CASSPRGKEETQYF. The CDR3 DNA reads as TGTGCCAGCAGCCCGCGGGGGAAGGAAGAGACCCAGTACTTC.